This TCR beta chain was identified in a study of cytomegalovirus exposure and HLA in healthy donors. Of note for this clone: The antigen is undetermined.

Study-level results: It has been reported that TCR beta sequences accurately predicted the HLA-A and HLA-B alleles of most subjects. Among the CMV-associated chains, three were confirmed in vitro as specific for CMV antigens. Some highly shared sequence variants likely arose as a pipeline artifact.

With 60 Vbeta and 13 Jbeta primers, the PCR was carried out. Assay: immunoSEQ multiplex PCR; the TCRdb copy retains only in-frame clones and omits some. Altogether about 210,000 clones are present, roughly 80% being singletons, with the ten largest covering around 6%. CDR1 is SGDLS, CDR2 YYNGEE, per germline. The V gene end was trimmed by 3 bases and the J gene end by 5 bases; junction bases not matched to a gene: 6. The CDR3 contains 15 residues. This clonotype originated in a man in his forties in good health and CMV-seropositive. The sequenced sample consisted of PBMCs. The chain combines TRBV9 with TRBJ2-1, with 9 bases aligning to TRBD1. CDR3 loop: CASSAGTGRNNEQFF. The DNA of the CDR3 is TGTGCCAGCAGCGCCGGGACAGGGCGGAACAATGAGCAGTTCTTC. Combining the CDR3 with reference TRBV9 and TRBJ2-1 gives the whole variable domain DSGVTQTPKHLITATGQRVTLRCSPRSGDLSVYWYQQSLDQGLQFLIQYYNGEERAKGNILERFSAQQFPDLHSELNLSSLELGDSALYFCASSAGTGRNNEQFFGPGTRLTVL.